The 25 T cell receptor beta chains presented below share a single source sample, sequenced in a study of blood T cell repertoires in COVID-19. TCRdb's table, derived via immunoSEQ multiplex PCR, lists solely in-frame clones and lacks some. The table records under 250,000 clones, under 85% of them present only once. The sample comprised peripheral blood. The receptors were gathered from a human donor in a cohort sampled during active COVID-19.

This chain joins TRBV19 and TRBJ2-2; D might be TRBD1 (7 bases). Trimming removed 7 bases at V and 0 bases at J, with 21 bases between. The CDR3 is 18 amino acids. The germline CDR1 and CDR2 sequences are LNHDA and SQIVND (reference sequence). The CDR3 is CASIRDSSPGANTGELFF. The CDR3 DNA follows: TGTGCCAGTATCCGGGACAGCTCTCCGGGAGCGAACACCGGGGAGCTGTTTTTT. Combining the CDR3 with reference TRBV19 and TRBJ2-2 gives the whole variable domain DGGITQSPKYLFRKEGQNVTLSCEQNLNHDAMYWYRQDPGQGLRLIYYSQIVNDFQKGDIAEGYSVSREKKESFPLTVTSAQKNPTAFYLCASIRDSSPGANTGELFFGEGSRLTVL.

This clone was recorded many times. This chain connects TRBV6-1 to TRBJ2-1, with 15 bases matching TRBD2. The V gene's germline CDR1 is MNHNS and CDR2 SASEGT. The J segment lost 4 bases and the V segment lost 4 bases, leaving 2 bases of the junction unmatched. The CDR3 is made up of 16 amino acids. The CDR3 reads CASSVGLAGGYNEQFF. CDR3 DNA: TGTGCCAGCAGTGTGGGACTAGCGGGAGGATACAATGAGCAGTTCTTC.

The rearrangement joins TRBV5-1 to TRBJ2-2; 8 bases are shared with TRBD2. V shed 5 bases and J 4 bases; nucleotides not matched to a gene: 7. This CDR3 spans 15 amino acids. The germline V gene has CDR1 SGHRS and CDR2 YFSETQ. CDR3 DNA sequence: TGCGCCAGCAGTTTTGGACTAGCTTCCACCGGGGAGCTGTTTTTT. It encodes CASSFGLASTGELFF.

This clone has only a few counts. The J gene is TRBJ2-2, the V gene TRBV11-2; 9 positions agree with TRBD2. The germline gives CDR1 SGHAT, CDR2 FQNNGV. V trimming: 5 bases; J trimming: 12 bases; junction bases outside the gene matches: 1. The CDR3 has 11 residues. The CDR3 reads CASSAGGKLFF. The CDR3 DNA is TGTGCCAGCAGCGCGGGAGGGAAGCTGTTTTTT.

V usage is TRBV19 and J usage is TRBJ1-5, with D perhaps matching TRBD1 (6 bases). The V gene's germline CDR1 is LNHDA and CDR2 SQIVND (reference sequence). The V end lost 0 bases, the J end lost 6 bases, and 12 bases lay between the germline ends. The CDR3 is 15 amino acids. CDR3 region: CASSIDTGFPQPQHF. The CDR3 coding sequence is TGTGCCAGTAGTATAGATACAGGGTTTCCTCAGCCCCAGCATTTT.

The chain recombines TRBV11-3 with TRBJ2-5, with 11 positions matching TRBD2. Germline loops: CDR1 SGHNT, CDR2 YENEEA. The CDR3 sequence is 17 residues long. The V and J ends lost 3 bases and 0 bases, in that order; junction bases with no gene match: 6. CDR3: CASSLGRLAGYQETQYF. Written as DNA, the CDR3 is TGTGCCAGCAGCTTGGGAAGACTAGCGGGATACCAAGAGACCCAGTACTTC.

CDR3 amino acids: CGLGREDTQYF. The CDR3 DNA sequence: TGTGGTCTTGGGCGGGAAGATACGCAGTATTTT. The chain is built from TRBV30 and TRBJ2-3; a weak D match, TRBD2 (6 bases). The CDR3 length is 11 residues. Germline-derived CDR1 and CDR2 are GTSNPN and SVGIG (reference sequence).

J is TRBJ2-5 and V is TRBV11-2, with D perhaps TRBD2 (7 bases). Trimming pared 5 bases from V and 12 bases from J, leaving 13 bases between. CDR1 is SGHAT and CDR2 is FQNNGV in the germline V gene. The length of the CDR3 is 11 residues. The CDR3, as DNA: TGTGCCAGCAGCCCCGGGGAGGGGGAGTACTTC. It is translated as CASSPGEGEYF.

The chain uses TRBV3-1 (or the pseudogene TRBV3-2) and TRBJ2-7, with unresolved D. Between the trimmed V and J ends, which lost 0 bases and 10 bases, there was a span of 10 bases. This CDR3 region has 12 residues. From germline, CDR1 is LGHDT and CDR2 YNNKEL (reference sequence). CDR3 region: CASSQDLGLQYF. The CDR3 DNA sequence: TGTGCCAGCAGCCAAGATCTCGGTCTCCAGTACTTC.

The chain has TRBV6-5 and TRBJ1-2, with D perhaps TRBD1 (6 bases). The CDR3 is made up of 16 amino acids. V dropped 0 bases and J dropped 4 bases, with 15 bases sitting between them. Germline assignment: CDR1 MNHEY and CDR2 SVGAGI. This CDR3 is CASSYSGTGTGYGYTF. CDR3 nucleotides: TGTGCCAGCAGTTACTCGGGCACAGGGACCGGCTATGGCTACACCTTC.

The genes are TRBV7-2 and TRBJ2-1, with 12 bases matching TRBD1. The V gene's germline CDR1 is SGHTA and CDR2 FQGNSA. This CDR3 is 14 amino acids long. With V trimmed by 5 bases and J by 10 bases, 6 bases remained unmatched. The CDR3 sequence is CASSPGQGAGEQFF. The CDR3 DNA follows: TGTGCCAGCAGCCCGGGACAGGGGGCGGGGGAGCAGTTCTTC.

The rearrangement joins TRBV27 to TRBJ1-1; D is perhaps TRBD1 (6 bases). Trimming removed 4 bases at V and 2 bases at J, with 11 bases between. Germline V gene sequence: CDR1 MNHEY, CDR2 SMNVEV (reference sequence). The CDR3 is made up of 14 amino acids. Written as DNA, the CDR3 is TGTGCCAGCAGTTCTACAGGGAAAAACACTGAAGCTTTCTTT. This translates into CASSSTGKNTEAFF.

This rearrangement joins TRBV4-2 to TRBJ2-7; 12 bases agree with TRBD2. The V gene end was trimmed by 5 bases and the J gene end by 4 bases; junction bases not matched to a gene: 15. CDR1 and CDR2 from the germline V gene are LGHNA and YNFKEQ. The CDR3 has 18 amino acids. The CDR3 region is CASSYRLAGGPRIYEQYF. The CDR3 nucleotides read TGTGCCAGCAGCTACCGTCTAGCGGGGGGGCCGCGGATTTACGAGCAGTACTTC.

The rearrangement uses TRBV6-1 and TRBJ1-2, with D tentatively TRBD1 (5 bases). CDR1 and CDR2 from the germline V gene are MNHNS and SASEGT. This CDR3 comprises 12 residues. Trimming shortened V by 0 bases and J by 8 bases, and 7 bases separated the two germline ends. CDR3 sequence reads: CASSEAGAGYTF. CDR3 coding DNA: TGTGCCAGCAGTGAAGCAGGGGCCGGCTACACCTTC.

V gene TRBV6-5 combines with J gene TRBJ2-5; D may be TRBD1 (6 bases). Trimming took off 6 bases at V and 5 bases at J, with 16 bases between the two ends. Germline V gives CDR1 MNHEY, CDR2 SVGAGI. The CDR3 totals 14 residues. CDR3 sequence: CASSYVGGRETQYF. The CDR3 nucleotides are TGTGCCAGCAGCTACGTAGGGGGTCGGGAGACCCAGTACTTC.

The gene calls are TRBV4-1 and TRBJ2-5; 12 positions agree with TRBD2. This CDR3 has 17 amino acids. V gave up 3 bases and J gave up 2 bases; unmatched junction bases: 7. Germline-derived CDR1 and CDR2 are MGHRA and YSYEKL. DNA for the CDR3: TGCGCCAGCAGCCACCCGCCGACTAGCGGGAGACAAGAGACCCAGTACTTC. Translating gives CASSHPPTSGRQETQYF.

CDR3 region: CASSPAQGNEQFF. CDR3 in DNA: TGTGCCAGCAGCCCCGCCCAGGGCAATGAGCAGTTCTTC. This chain joins TRBV7-3 and TRBJ2-1; D is perhaps TRBD1 (5 bases). In germline, CDR1 is SGHTA, CDR2 FQGTGA. Trimming took off 5 bases at V and 6 bases at J, with 11 bases between the two ends. The CDR3 consists of 13 residues.

The chain joins TRBV5-1 to TRBJ1-1; no clear D. The V gene's germline CDR1 is SGHRS and CDR2 YFSETQ. The CDR3 covers 15 residues. The V end was cut by 0 bases, the J end by 0 bases, with 9 bases between. CDR3 loop: CASSLEPRMNTEAFF. The CDR3 DNA reads TGCGCCAGCAGCTTGGAACCCAGAATGAACACTGAAGCTTTCTTT.

The chain recombines TRBV7-2 with TRBJ2-2; the match to TRBD2 covers 11 bases. CDR3 length: 17 residues. The germline gives CDR1 SGHTA, CDR2 FQGNSA. The V gene end was trimmed by 2 bases and the J gene end by 7 bases; junction bases not matched to a gene: 9. Here the CDR3 DNA reads TGTGCCAGCAGCTTAAGGCAGACTAGCGGGAATGTCGGGGAGCTGTTTTTT. Its protein is CASSLRQTSGNVGELFF.

The V call is TRBV10-3, the J call TRBJ2-2; D is perhaps TRBD2 (6 bases). Germline CDR1 ENHRY, CDR2 SYGVKD. V lost 2 bases, J lost 3 bases, and 10 bases lay in between. The CDR3 length is 15 residues. The CDR3 DNA sequence: TGTGCCATCAGTGAGACGGGAGTAGACACCGGGGAGCTGTTTTTT. Its protein product is CAISETGVDTGELFF.

The rearrangement links TRBV15 to TRBJ1-5; D remains ambiguous. V dropped 0 bases and J dropped 6 bases, with 6 bases sitting between them. The CDR3 loop spans 13 amino acids. Looked up from germline, CDR1 is LNHNV and CDR2 is YYDKDF (reference sequence). CDR3 in DNA: TGTGCCACCAGCAGAGATCCCGGTCAGCCCCAGCATTTT. It is translated as CATSRDPGQPQHF. Variable domain in full (rest from reference TRBV15 and TRBJ1-5): DAMVIQNPRYQVTQFGKPVTLSCSQTLNHNVMYWYQQKSSQAPKLLFHYYDKDFNNEADTPDNFQSRRPNTSFCFLDIRSPGLGDTAMYLCATSRDPGQPQHFGDGTRLSIL.

V is TRBV29-1 and J is TRBJ1-3; 8 bases are a match to TRBD1. There are 13 residues in the CDR3. J was trimmed by 3 bases and V by 3 bases; bases with no gene match: 1. Germline V lookup: CDR1 SQVTM, CDR2 ANQGSEA. The CDR3 nucleotides are TGCAGCGTTGAGGGGACAGGTGGAAACACCATATATTTT. This gives the protein CSVEGTGGNTIYF.

The gene calls are TRBV6-5 and TRBJ2-1, with 12 bases fitting TRBD1. Germline V gene sequence: CDR1 MNHEY, CDR2 SVGAGI. V trimming: 6 bases; J trimming: 7 bases; junction bases outside the gene matches: 4. The CDR3 length is 14 residues. The CDR3 nucleotides are TGTGCCAGCAGAAGGGACAGGGGGCCAAATGAGCAGTTCTTC. Amino acids: CASRRDRGPNEQFF.

The chain combines TRBV6-5 with TRBJ2-7; 8 nucleotides line up with TRBD2. The CDR3 runs 15 residues. The ends lost 1 base at V and 3 bases at J; junction bases unmatched: 5. Germline V gene sequence: CDR1 MNHEY, CDR2 SVGAGI. This CDR3 is CASSYFRGGRYEQYF. The DNA of the CDR3 is TGTGCCAGCAGTTACTTCCGGGGGGGTCGCTACGAGCAGTACTTC.

The chain is built from TRBV5-4 and TRBJ2-5; 7 bases align to TRBD1. V lost 0 bases, J lost 3 bases, and 2 bases stayed unmatched. The CDR3 runs to 14 residues. Germline V lookup: CDR1 SGHNT, CDR2 YYREEE (reference sequence). This CDR3 reads CASSLVDREETQYF. In DNA form, the CDR3 reads TGTGCCAGCAGCTTGGTTGACAGGGAAGAGACCCAGTACTTC. The whole variable domain, filled in from reference TRBV5-4 and TRBJ2-5, reads ETGVTQSPTHLIKTRGQQVTLRCSSQSGHNTVSWYQQALGQGPQFIFQYYREEENGRGNFPPRFSGLQFPNYSSELNVNALELDDSALYLCASSLVDREETQYFGPGTRLLVL.